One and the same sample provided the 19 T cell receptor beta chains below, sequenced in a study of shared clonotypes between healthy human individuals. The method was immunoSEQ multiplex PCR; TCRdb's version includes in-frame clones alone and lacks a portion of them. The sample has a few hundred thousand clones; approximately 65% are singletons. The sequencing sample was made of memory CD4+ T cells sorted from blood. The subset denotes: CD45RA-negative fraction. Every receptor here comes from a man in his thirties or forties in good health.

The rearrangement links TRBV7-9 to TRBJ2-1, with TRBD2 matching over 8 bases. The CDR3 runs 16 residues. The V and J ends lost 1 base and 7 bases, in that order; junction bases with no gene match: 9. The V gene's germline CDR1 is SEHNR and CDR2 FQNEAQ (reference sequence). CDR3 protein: CASSLDFAGGRNEQFF. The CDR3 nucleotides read TGTGCCAGCAGCTTAGACTTTGCGGGAGGTAGAAATGAGCAGTTCTTC. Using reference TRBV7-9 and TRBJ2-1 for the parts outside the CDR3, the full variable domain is DTGVSQNPRHKITKRGQNVTFRCDPISEHNRLYWYRQTLGQGPEFLTYFQNEAQLEKSRLLSDRFSAERPKGSFSTLEIQRTEQGDSAMYLCASSLDFAGGRNEQFFGPGTRLTVL.

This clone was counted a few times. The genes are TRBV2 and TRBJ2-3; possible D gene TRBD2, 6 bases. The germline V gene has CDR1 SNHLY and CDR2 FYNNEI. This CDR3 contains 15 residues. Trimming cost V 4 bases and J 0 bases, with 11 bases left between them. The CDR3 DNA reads TGTGCCAGCAGTGTAGAGCGGGCCAGCACAGATACGCAGTATTTT. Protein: CASSVERASTDTQYF.

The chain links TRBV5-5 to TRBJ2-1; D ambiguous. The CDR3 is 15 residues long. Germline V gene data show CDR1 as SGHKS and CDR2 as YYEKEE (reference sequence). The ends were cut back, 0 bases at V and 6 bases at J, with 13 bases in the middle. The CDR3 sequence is CASSLASVPLNEQFF. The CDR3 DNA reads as TGTGCCAGCAGCTTGGCGTCGGTTCCCCTCAATGAGCAGTTCTTC.

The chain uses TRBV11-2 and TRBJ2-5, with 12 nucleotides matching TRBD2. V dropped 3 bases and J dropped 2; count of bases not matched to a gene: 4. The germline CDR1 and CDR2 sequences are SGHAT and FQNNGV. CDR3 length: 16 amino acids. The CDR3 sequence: CASSFSSGRAQETQYF. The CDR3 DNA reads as TGTGCCAGCAGCTTTTCTAGCGGGAGGGCTCAAGAGACCCAGTACTTC.

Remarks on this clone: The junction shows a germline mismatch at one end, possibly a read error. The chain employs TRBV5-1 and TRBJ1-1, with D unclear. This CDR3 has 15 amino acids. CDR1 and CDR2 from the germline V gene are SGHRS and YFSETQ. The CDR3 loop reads CASSPMGWGNNEAFF. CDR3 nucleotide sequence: TGCGCCAGCAGCCCAATGGGGTGGGGAAACAATGAAGCTTTCTTT.

Written as DNA, the CDR3 is TGTGCCAGCAGTTACCCCCGACAGGGGGCCTCACAGCCCCAGCATTTT. This sequence encodes CASSYPRQGASQPQHF. V and J are TRBV27 and TRBJ1-5; 10 nucleotides align to TRBD1. Germline CDR1 and CDR2: MNHEY and SMNVEV (reference sequence). CDR3 length: 16 amino acids. The junction had 10 bases not matched to a gene; V was cut back by 4 bases and J by 7 bases.

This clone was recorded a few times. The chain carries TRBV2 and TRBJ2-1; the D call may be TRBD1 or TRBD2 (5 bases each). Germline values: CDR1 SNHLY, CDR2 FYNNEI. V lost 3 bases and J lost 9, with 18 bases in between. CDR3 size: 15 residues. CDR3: CASSELSSGSSEQFF. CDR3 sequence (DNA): TGTGCCAGCAGTGAGTTGTCCTCAGGGAGCAGTGAGCAGTTCTTC.

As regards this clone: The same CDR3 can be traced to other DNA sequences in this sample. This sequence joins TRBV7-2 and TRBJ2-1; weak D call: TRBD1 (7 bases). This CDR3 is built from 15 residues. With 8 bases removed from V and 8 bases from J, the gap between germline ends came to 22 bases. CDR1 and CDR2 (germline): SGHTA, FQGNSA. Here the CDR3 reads CASGGSSTGVDEQFF. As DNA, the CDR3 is TGTGCCAGCGGGGGGAGTTCCACAGGGGTGGATGAGCAGTTCTTC.

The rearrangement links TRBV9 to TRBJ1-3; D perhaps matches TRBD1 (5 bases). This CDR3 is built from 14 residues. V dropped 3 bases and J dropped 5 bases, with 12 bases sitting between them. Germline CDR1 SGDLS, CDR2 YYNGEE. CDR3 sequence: CASSARPGRNTIYF. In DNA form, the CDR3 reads TGTGCCAGCAGCGCCCGTCCAGGGAGAAACACCATATATTTT.

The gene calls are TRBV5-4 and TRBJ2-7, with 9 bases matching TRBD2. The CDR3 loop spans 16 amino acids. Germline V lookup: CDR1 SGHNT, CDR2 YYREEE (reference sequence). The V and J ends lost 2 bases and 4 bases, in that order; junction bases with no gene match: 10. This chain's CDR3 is CASSFFAGTSLYEQYF. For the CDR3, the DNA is TGTGCCAGCAGCTTCTTCGCCGGGACTAGCCTTTACGAGCAGTACTTC.

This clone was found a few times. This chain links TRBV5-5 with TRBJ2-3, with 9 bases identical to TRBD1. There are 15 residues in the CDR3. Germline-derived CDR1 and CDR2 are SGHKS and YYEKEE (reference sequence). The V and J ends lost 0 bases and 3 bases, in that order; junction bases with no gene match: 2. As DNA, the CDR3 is TGTGCCAGCAGCTTGGGGGGACAGGGAACAGATACGCAGTATTTT. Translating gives CASSLGGQGTDTQYF.

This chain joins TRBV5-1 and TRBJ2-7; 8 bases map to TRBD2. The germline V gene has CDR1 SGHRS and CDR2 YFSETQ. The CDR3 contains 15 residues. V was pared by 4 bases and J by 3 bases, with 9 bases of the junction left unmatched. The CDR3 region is CASSPSKAGGYEQYF. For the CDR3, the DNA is TGCGCCAGCAGCCCTAGCAAGGCGGGGGGCTACGAGCAGTACTTC.

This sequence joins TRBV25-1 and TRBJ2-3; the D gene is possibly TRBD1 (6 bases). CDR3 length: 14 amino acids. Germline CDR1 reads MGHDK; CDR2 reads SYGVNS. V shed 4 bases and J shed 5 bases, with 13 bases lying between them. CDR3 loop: CASSAPGVGDTQYF. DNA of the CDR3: TGTGCCAGCAGTGCACCAGGGGTAGGAGATACGCAGTATTTT.

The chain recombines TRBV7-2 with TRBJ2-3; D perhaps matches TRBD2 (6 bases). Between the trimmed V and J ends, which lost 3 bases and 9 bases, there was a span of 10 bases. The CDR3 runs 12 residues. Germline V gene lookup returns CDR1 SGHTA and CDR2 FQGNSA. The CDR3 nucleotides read TGTGCCAGCAGCTTCCGGGAGTCCACGCAGTATTTT. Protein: CASSFRESTQYF.

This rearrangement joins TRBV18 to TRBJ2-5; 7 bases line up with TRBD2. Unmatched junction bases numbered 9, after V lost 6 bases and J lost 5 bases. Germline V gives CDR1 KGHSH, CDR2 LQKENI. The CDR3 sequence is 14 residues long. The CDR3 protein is CASSRDFGGETQYF. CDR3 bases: TGTGCCAGCTCCCGGGACTTCGGGGGGGAGACCCAGTACTTC.

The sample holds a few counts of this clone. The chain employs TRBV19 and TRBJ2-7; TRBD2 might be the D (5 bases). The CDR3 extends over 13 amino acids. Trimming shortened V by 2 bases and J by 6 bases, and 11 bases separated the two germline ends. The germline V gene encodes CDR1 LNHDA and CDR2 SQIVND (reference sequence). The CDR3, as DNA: TGTGCCAGTAGTATATTACTAGGAGGCGAGCAGTACTTC. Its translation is CASSILLGGEQYF.

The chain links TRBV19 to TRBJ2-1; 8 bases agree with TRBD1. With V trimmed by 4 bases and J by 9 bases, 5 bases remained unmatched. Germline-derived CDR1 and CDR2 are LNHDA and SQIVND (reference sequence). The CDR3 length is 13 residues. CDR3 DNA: TGTGCCAGTAGTACGAACAGGGGGAGTGAGCAGTTCTTC. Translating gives CASSTNRGSEQFF.

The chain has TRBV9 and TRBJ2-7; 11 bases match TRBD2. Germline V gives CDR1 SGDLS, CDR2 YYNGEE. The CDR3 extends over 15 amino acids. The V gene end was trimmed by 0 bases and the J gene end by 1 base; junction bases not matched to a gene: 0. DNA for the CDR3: TGTGCCAGCAGCGTAGGACTAGCGGGGTCCTACGAGCAGTACTTC. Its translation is CASSVGLAGSYEQYF. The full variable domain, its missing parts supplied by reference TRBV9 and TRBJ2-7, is DSGVTQTPKHLITATGQRVTLRCSPRSGDLSVYWYQQSLDQGLQFLIQYYNGEERAKGNILERFSAQQFPDLHSELNLSSLELGDSALYFCASSVGLAGSYEQYFGPGTRLTVT.

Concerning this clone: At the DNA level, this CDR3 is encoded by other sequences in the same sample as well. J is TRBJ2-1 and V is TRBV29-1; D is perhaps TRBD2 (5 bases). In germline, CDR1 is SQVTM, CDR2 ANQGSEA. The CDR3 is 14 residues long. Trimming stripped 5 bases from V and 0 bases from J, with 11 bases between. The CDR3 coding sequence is TGCAGCGTTTCGGGGTCGAGCTCCTACAATGAGCAGTTCTTC. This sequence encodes CSVSGSSSYNEQFF.